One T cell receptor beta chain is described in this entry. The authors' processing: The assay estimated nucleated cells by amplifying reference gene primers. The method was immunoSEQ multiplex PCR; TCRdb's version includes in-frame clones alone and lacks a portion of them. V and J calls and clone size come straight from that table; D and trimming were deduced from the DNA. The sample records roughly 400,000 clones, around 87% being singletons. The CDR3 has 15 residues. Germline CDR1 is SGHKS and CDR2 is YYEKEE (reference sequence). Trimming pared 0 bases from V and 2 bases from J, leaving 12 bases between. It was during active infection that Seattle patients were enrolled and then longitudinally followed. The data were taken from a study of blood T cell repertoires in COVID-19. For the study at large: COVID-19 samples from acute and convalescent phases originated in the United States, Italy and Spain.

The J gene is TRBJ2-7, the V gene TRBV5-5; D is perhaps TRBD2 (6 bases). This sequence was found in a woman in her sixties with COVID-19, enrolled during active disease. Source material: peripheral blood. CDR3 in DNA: TGTGCCAGCAGCTTGGTCGGGGGTTCTACCTACGAGCAGTACTTC. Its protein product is CASSLVGGSTYEQYF.